A selection of T cell receptor beta chains follows, all from one sample in a study of blood T cell repertoires in COVID-19. Using immunoSEQ multiplex PCR, the repertoire was profiled, and TCRdb retains in-frame clones only, with some absent. The sample carries 40,000 to 65,000 clones, 70% to 90% recorded once. The sample taken for sequencing was peripheral blood. These receptors were collected from a man between 65 and 80 years old with active COVID-19. CDR3s leave out the opening cysteine and the closing phenylalanine or tryptophan.

V gene	J gene	CDR3 length	CDR3 protein
TRBV9	TRBJ2-1	12	ASSVVRAYNEQF
TRBV19	TRBJ2-3	13	ASSPRTGRTDTQY
TRBV11-3	TRBJ2-7	12	ASSLGTASYEQY
TRBV6-5	TRBJ2-7	11	ASSPGISYEQY
TRBV6-1	TRBJ1-1	8	ASSEWEGT
TRBV5-1	TRBJ2-1	11	ASKSGARNEQF
TRBV2	TRBJ1-2	14	ASDLGGTGVDYGYT
TRBV19	TRBJ1-2	10	ASSTPRYGYT
TRBV6-5	TRBJ1-2	11	ASSSTGDYGYT
TRBV7-9	TRBJ1-6	14	ASSSTYRGSSSPLH
TRBV27	TRBJ1-2	11	ASSPWGERGYT
TRBV6-6	TRBJ1-2	14	ASSYSGTAANYGYT
TRBV7-6	TRBJ2-1	15	ASSLAWLPSSYNEQF
TRBV9	TRBJ2-3	14	ASSAILAGYTDTQY
TRBV7-8	TRBJ2-5	14	ASSLGSQGGQETQY
TRBV2	TRBJ2-5	12	ASSSGGTRETQY
TRBV30	TRBJ2-5	15	AWSGPRRGRFGETQY
TRBV13	TRBJ2-7	11	ASSLGGPYEQY
TRBV2	TRBJ2-7	10	ASSGNSYEQY
TRBV5-1	TRBJ2-7	13	ASSLERGRSYEQY
TRBV6-5	TRBJ2-7	12	ASSLGVGGYEQY
TRBV11-3	TRBJ2-7	11	ASTPNSAYEQY
TRBV10-3	TRBJ2-2	12	AISESRNTGELF
TRBV18	TRBJ2-7	13	ASSPEETGRYEQY
TRBV24-1	TRBJ2-3	13	ATSGIGGGTDTQY
TRBV10-3	TRBJ1-5	15	AISATGGAGLGQPQH
TRBV5-6	TRBJ2-7	12	ASSLGSGRYEQY
TRBV3-1/TRBV3-2	TRBJ1-1	11	ASSRIGDTEAF
TRBV6-5	TRBJ2-7	14	ASSYGRQGILYEQY
TRBV27	TRBJ1-2	13	ASSTWTGANYGYT
TRBV13	TRBJ1-1	12	ASSLRGIDTEAF
TRBV15	TRBJ2-2	12	ATSRGYGNGELF
TRBV18	TRBJ2-7	12	ASSPGTEAYEQY
TRBV9	TRBJ2-7	12	ASSVGGTHYEQY
TRBV4-3	TRBJ2-5	13	ASSQEMTAQETQY
TRBV7-9	TRBJ2-7	14	ASSLDPGLGGHEQY
TRBV9	TRBJ2-3	14	ASSVAGRVGTDTQY
TRBV2	TRBJ2-7	10	ASRGPLNEQY
TRBV4-1	TRBJ2-2	9	ARDRVGELF
TRBV9	TRBJ2-1	11	ASSVGFQYEQF
TRBV6-5	TRBJ1-4	12	ASKQWGANEKLF
TRBV11-2	TRBJ2-2	13	ATRLTGGGTGELF
TRBV6-5	TRBJ2-3	13	ASSYRGASTDTQY
TRBV5-4	TRBJ2-1	14	ASSPGRAGGGNEQF
TRBV18	TRBJ2-7	13	ASSPSLAELSEQY
TRBV19	TRBJ2-2	9	ASSPSGELF
TRBV4-1	TRBJ1-1	14	ASSQDLQGWVTEAF
TRBV2	TRBJ1-4	12	ASSEEAANEKLF
TRBV7-9	TRBJ2-3	13	ASSLATTGADTQY
TRBV7-2	TRBJ2-1	13	ASSPVGGTYNEQF
TRBV6-5	TRBJ1-2	12	ASSKQLANYGYT
TRBV7-2	TRBJ2-5	14	ASSQSTGTAEETQY
TRBV5-6	TRBJ2-7	9	ASSLESRQY